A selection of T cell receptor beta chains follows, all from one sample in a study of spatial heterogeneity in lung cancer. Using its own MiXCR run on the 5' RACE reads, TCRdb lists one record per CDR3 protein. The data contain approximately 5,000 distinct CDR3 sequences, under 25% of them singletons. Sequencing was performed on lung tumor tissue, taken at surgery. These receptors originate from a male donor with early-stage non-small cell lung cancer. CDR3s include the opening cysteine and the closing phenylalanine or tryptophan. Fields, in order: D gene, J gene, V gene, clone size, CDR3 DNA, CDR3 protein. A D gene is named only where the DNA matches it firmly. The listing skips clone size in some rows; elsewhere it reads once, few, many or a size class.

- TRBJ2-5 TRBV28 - TGTGCCAGCAGTTTGGGAGCGGCCCTCCAAGAGACCCAGTACTTC CASSLGAALQETQYF
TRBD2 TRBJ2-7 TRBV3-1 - TGTGCCAGCAGCCACGGGACTAGCGGGAGATACGAGCAGTACTTC CASSHGTSGRYEQYF
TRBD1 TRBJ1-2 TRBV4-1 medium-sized TGCGCCAGCAGCCCCCGGGACAGGGGATCTGGCTACACCTTC CASSPRDRGSGYTF
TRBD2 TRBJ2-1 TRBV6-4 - TGTGCCAGCAGTGACGGGACTAGCGGGTCCTACAATGAGCAGTTCTTC CASSDGTSGSYNEQFF
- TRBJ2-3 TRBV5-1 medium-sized TGCGCCAGCAGCTCTTTGTTCGGAGGAGACACAGATACGCAGTATTTT CASSSLFGGDTDTQYF
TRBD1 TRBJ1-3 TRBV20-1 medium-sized TGCAGTGCTAGGACAGGGGGAATCGGAAACACCATATATTTT CSARTGGIGNTIYF
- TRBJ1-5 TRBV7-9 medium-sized TGTGCCAGCAGCTCCGAGGAGGCAGGCGGTCAGCCCCAGCATTTT CASSSEEAGGQPQHF
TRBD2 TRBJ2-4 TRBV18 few TGTGCCAGCTCACCACTAGCGGGAGAGGACATTCAGTACTTC CASSPLAGEDIQYF
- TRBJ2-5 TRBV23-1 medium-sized TGCGCCAGCAGTCAGGTTCCCGGGACTGGTCGAGAGACCCAGTACTTC CASSQVPGTGRETQYF
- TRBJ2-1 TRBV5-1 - TGCGCCAGCAGTACCGGACACGCCTACAATGAGCAGTTCTTC CASSTGHAYNEQFF
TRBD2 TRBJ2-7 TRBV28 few TGTGCCAGCAGCCCCGCCCGGCTAGCGGGAGGGGAGGTAAGCTCCTACGAGCAGTACTTC CASSPARLAGGEVSSYEQYF
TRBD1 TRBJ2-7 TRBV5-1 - TGCGCCAGCAGCTTGGTCCCCGGGACAGGGGCCCTCGGGCAGTACTTC CASSLVPGTGALGQYF
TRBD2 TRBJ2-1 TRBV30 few TGTGCCTGGAGTCTACTAGCGGGAGTCCATGAGCAGTTCTTC CAWSLLAGVHEQFF
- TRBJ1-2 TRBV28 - TGTGCCAGCAGTCGAGAGGGAGGCTCTTACGGCTACACCTTC CASSREGGSYGYTF
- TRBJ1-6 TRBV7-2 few TGTGCCAGCAGCTTAGACAACCCTAGAAATTCACCCCTCCACTTT CASSLDNPRNSPLHF